Below, 10 T cell receptor beta chains from the same sample are listed, as sequenced in a study of blood T cell repertoires in COVID-19. Clones were read by immunoSEQ multiplex PCR, and TCRdb kept only the in-frame ones, dropping some. The profile covers fewer than 200,000 clones, with around 77% appearing a single time and 6.5% taken by the ten largest. The material sequenced was peripheral blood. These receptor sequences come from a man aged 65 to 85 with active or convalescent COVID-19.

The chain employs TRBV5-1 and TRBJ2-1; 9 bases match TRBD2. Trimming cost V 0 bases and J 9 bases; bases outside gene matches: 7. This CDR3 is 15 amino acids long. The germline V gene encodes CDR1 SGHRS and CDR2 YFSETQ. CDR3 nucleotide sequence: TGCGCCAGCAGCTTGGAGGTAGCGGGAGAATCTGAGCAGTTCTTC. Protein: CASSLEVAGESEQFF.

This rearrangement joins TRBV20-1 to TRBJ1-1, with D possibly matching TRBD1 (6 bases). V lost 3 bases and J lost 2, with 10 bases in between. The CDR3 extends over 13 amino acids. CDR1 and CDR2 (germline): DFQATT, SNEGSKA (reference sequence). DNA for the CDR3: TGCAGTGCTAGTCGGACAGACAACACTGAAGCTTTCTTT. Protein: CSASRTDNTEAFF.

The chain joins TRBV6-2 or TRBV6-3 to TRBJ1-1; 11 nucleotides align to TRBD1. Trimming removed 2 bases from V and 13 bases from J; junction bases left unmatched: 3. Germline lookup yields CDR1 MNHEY and CDR2 SVGEGT. This CDR3 has 12 residues. CDR3 in DNA: TGTGCCAGCAGTTACGGACAGGGGGCGGGTTTCTTT. Amino acids: CASSYGQGAGFF.

This chain uses TRBV9 with TRBJ2-1; D perhaps matches TRBD1 (6 bases). Germline V gene data show CDR1 as SGDLS and CDR2 as YYNGEE. Trimming removed 0 bases from V and 3 bases from J, with 10 bases in between. This CDR3 comprises 15 residues. CDR3 sequence reads: CASSVAAGDYNEQFF. CDR3 in DNA: TGTGCCAGCAGCGTAGCAGCAGGGGACTACAATGAGCAGTTCTTC.

This chain links TRBV15 with TRBJ1-2; 7 bases match TRBD1. V trimming: 3 bases; J trimming: 1 base; junction bases outside the gene matches: 11. Germline V gene data show CDR1 as LNHNV and CDR2 as YYDKDF (reference sequence). CDR3 length: 17 amino acids. The chain's CDR3 is CATSSGLGTVVNYGYTF. CDR3 DNA sequence: TGTGCCACCAGCAGCGGACTCGGGACAGTGGTTAACTATGGCTACACCTTC.

This clone has just one count. This chain uses TRBV5-1 with TRBJ1-6, with D maybe TRBD1 (6 bases). Germline CDR1 reads SGHRS; CDR2 reads YFSETQ. The CDR3 runs 15 residues. Deletions cut 5 bases from V and 4 bases from J, with 13 bases between. CDR3: CASRKGDTYNSPLHF. The DNA of the CDR3 is TGCGCCAGCAGGAAGGGGGACACTTATAATTCACCCCTCCACTTT.

The genes are TRBV3-1 (or the pseudogene TRBV3-2) and TRBJ2-3; the match to TRBD2 covers 11 bases. CDR1 is LGHDT and CDR2 is YNNKEL in the germline V gene (reference sequence). Trimming took 3 bases from V and 4 from J; bases not matched to a gene: 6. The CDR3 spans 16 residues. The CDR3 sequence is CASSQIAGGPADTQYF. The CDR3, as DNA: TGTGCCAGCAGCCAGATAGCGGGAGGGCCTGCAGATACGCAGTATTTT.

The sample holds many counts of this clone. The V and J genes are TRBV2 and TRBJ2-7, with D tentatively TRBD2 (5 bases). The V and J ends lost 4 bases and 2 bases respectively, with 9 bases between them. The CDR3 loop spans 13 amino acids. Germline V gives CDR1 SNHLY, CDR2 FYNNEI. CDR3 sequence (DNA): TGTGCCAGCAGTGCGCAGGAGGCCTACGAGCAGTACTTC. This sequence encodes CASSAQEAYEQYF.

The CDR3 DNA sequence: TGTGCCAGCAGCTCCCCCTCCGACGGGGACTATGGCTACACCTTC. This codes for CASSSPSDGDYGYTF. This rearrangement joins TRBV5-4 to TRBJ1-2; D not resolved. Germline V gene sequence: CDR1 SGHNT, CDR2 YYREEE (reference sequence). The CDR3 extends over 15 amino acids. Trimming stripped 3 bases from V and 3 bases from J, with 15 bases between.

V usage is TRBV6-2 or TRBV6-3 and J usage is TRBJ1-4; D is unclear. The CDR3 contains 14 residues. CDR1 and CDR2 (germline): MNHEY, SVGEGT. Trimming pared 2 bases from V and 6 bases from J, leaving 10 bases between. CDR3 amino acids: CASSYMGQHEKLFF. CDR3 nucleotides: TGTGCCAGCAGTTACATGGGCCAGCATGAAAAACTGTTTTTT.